This T cell receptor (beta chain) came from a study of multiple sclerosis patients with progressive multifocal leukoencephalopathy. General study results and limits: TRBV and TRBJ usage showed no common pattern when PML developed. Most PML patients had lower entropy, suggesting less diverse TRB repertoires.

Trimming removed 2 bases at V and 0 bases at J, with 7 bases between. This CDR3 region has 14 residues. Germline V lookup: CDR1 SNHLY, CDR2 FYNNEI. Time point defined: around 13 months of natalizumab therapy. Every PCR reaction included synthetic inline CDR3 controls for all V-J pairings. This table comes from immunoSEQ multiplex PCR, and its TCRdb copy is limited to in-frame clones, with some not included. The repertoire holds 30,000 or so clones, with 90% as singletons. Worth noting for this clone: Its matching antigen is unknown.

The receptor was isolated from a human donor with multiple sclerosis. The V and J genes are TRBV2 and TRBJ1-2, with D unclear. Sequencing used PBMCs, obtained from a patient treated with natalizumab. The CDR3 nucleotides are TGTGCCAGCAGTGAATCCTCGGCTAACTATGGCTACACCTTC. Amino acid sequence: CASSESSANYGYTF. Using reference TRBV2 and TRBJ1-2 for the parts outside the CDR3, the full variable domain is EPEVTQTPSHQVTQMGQEVILRCVPISNHLYFYWYRQILGQKVEFLVSFYNNEISEKSEIFDDQFSVERPDGSNFTLKIRSTKLEDSAMYFCASSESSANYGYTFGSGTRLTVV.